These T cell receptor beta chains were read from a single sample in a study of Ad26.COV2.S vaccination and SARS-CoV-2 variants. Assay: immunoSEQ multiplex PCR; the TCRdb copy retains only in-frame clones and omits some. The table lists about 400,000 clones, approximately 91% of them singletons. Here the sequenced sample was peripheral blood, taken in a trial of Ad26.COV2.S vaccine versus placebo. These receptors originate from a person between 18 and 60 years old who received the Ad26.COV2.S COVID-19 vaccine or a placebo. The CDR3 runs from the conserved cysteine through the conserved F or W. The order of the fields is CDR3 protein, CDR3 DNA, D gene, clone size, V gene, J gene. The D gene is left open where the match is weak. The listing skips clone size in some rows; elsewhere it reads once, few, many or a size class.

CDR3: CASSFLQSEQYF
DNA: TGTGCCAGCAGCTTTCTCCAGAGCGAGCAGTACTTC
D: NA
size: NA
V: TRBV5-5
J: TRBJ2-7

CDR3: CASRLGQGADTQYF
DNA: TGTGCCAGCAGACTCGGACAGGGGGCAGATACGCAGTATTTT
D: TRBD1
size: NA
V: TRBV6-5
J: TRBJ2-3

CDR3: CASSEGTGLGYTF
DNA: TGTGCCAGCAGTGAAGGGACAGGGCTTGGCTACACCTTC
D: TRBD1
size: NA
V: TRBV2
J: TRBJ1-2

CDR3: CASSKIRVYPEDIQYF
DNA: TGTGCCAGCAGCAAAATCAGGGTCTATCCTGAGGACATTCAGTACTTC
D: NA
size: NA
V: TRBV21-1
J: TRBJ2-4

CDR3: CASSPDRGNSPLHF
DNA: TGTGCCAGCAGCCCCGACAGGGGGAATTCACCCCTCCACTTT
D: TRBD1
size: NA
V: TRBV5-6
J: TRBJ1-6

CDR3: CASSTDRVNTEAFF
DNA: TGTGCCAGCAGTACGGACAGAGTGAACACTGAAGCTTTCTTT
D: NA
size: NA
V: TRBV2
J: TRBJ1-1

CDR3: CASSIGLGDTEAFF
DNA: TGTGCCAGTAGTATAGGGTTGGGGGACACTGAAGCTTTCTTT
D: NA
size: NA
V: TRBV19
J: TRBJ1-1

CDR3: CASSQTQPANTGELFF
DNA: TGTGCCAGCAGCCAAACACAGCCAGCGAACACCGGGGAGCTGTTTTTT
D: NA
size: NA
V: TRBV3-1/TRBV3-2
J: TRBJ2-2

CDR3: CASSLSGGQETQYF
DNA: TGTGCCAGCAGTTTATCAGGGGGCCAGGAGACCCAGTACTTC
D: TRBD1
size: few
V: TRBV28
J: TRBJ2-5

CDR3: CASSYRDNRHEQYF
DNA: TGTGCCAGCAGCTACCGGGACAACCGCCACGAGCAGTACTTC
D: NA
size: NA
V: TRBV11-2
J: TRBJ2-7

CDR3: CASSLVGGGGYTF
DNA: TGTGCCAGCAGTTTGGTAGGGGGAGGTGGCTACACCTTC
D: NA
size: NA
V: TRBV12-3/TRBV12-4
J: TRBJ1-2

CDR3: CASSLDRGNTEAFF
DNA: TGTGCCAGCAGTTTGGACAGGGGAAACACTGAAGCTTTCTTT
D: TRBD1
size: NA
V: TRBV28
J: TRBJ1-1

CDR3: CASSGEVGETQYF
DNA: TGTGCCAGTAGTGGGGAAGTGGGGGAGACCCAGTACTTC
D: NA
size: NA
V: TRBV19
J: TRBJ2-5

CDR3: CASSPKEGQINEQFF
DNA: TGTGCCAGCTCACCAAAGGAGGGACAGATCAATGAGCAGTTCTTC
D: NA
size: NA
V: TRBV18
J: TRBJ2-1

CDR3: CASSKGVRADTQYF
DNA: TGTGCCAGTAGTAAAGGGGTTCGGGCAGATACGCAGTATTTT
D: NA
size: once
V: TRBV19
J: TRBJ2-3

CDR3: CASSWTGEVSPLHF
DNA: TGCGCCAGCAGCTGGACAGGGGAGGTTTCACCCCTCCACTTT
D: TRBD1
size: NA
V: TRBV5-1
J: TRBJ1-6

CDR3: CASSYKLDTNANEQFF
DNA: TGTGCCAGCAGTTATAAGCTGGACACCAACGCAAATGAGCAGTTCTTC
D: NA
size: NA
V: TRBV6-2/TRBV6-3
J: TRBJ2-1

CDR3: CASSRTGGHAYEQYF
DNA: TGTGCCAGCAGTAGGACAGGGGGACATGCCTACGAGCAGTACTTC
D: TRBD1
size: NA
V: TRBV6-6
J: TRBJ2-7

CDR3: CASSARDRGRREQFF
DNA: TGTGCCAGCAGCGCCCGGGACAGGGGGCGCCGGGAGCAGTTCTTC
D: TRBD1
size: NA
V: TRBV11-2
J: TRBJ2-1

CDR3: CASSLEFGTGQGNQPQHF
DNA: TGTGCCAGCAGCTTAGAATTCGGGACAGGGCAAGGCAATCAGCCCCAGCATTTT
D: TRBD1
size: NA
V: TRBV11-2
J: TRBJ1-5

CDR3: CSGSLAGSYEQYF
DNA: TGCAGCGGGAGCCTAGCGGGGTCCTACGAGCAGTACTTC
D: TRBD2
size: NA
V: TRBV29-1
J: TRBJ2-7

CDR3: CASSPETSVHADTQYF
DNA: TGTGCCAGCAGCCCAGAAACTAGCGTTCACGCAGATACGCAGTATTTT
D: TRBD2
size: NA
V: TRBV5-4
J: TRBJ2-3

CDR3: CASSIAPSSYNEQFF
DNA: TGTGCCAGTAGTATTGCCCCTAGTTCCTACAATGAGCAGTTCTTC
D: NA
size: NA
V: TRBV19
J: TRBJ2-1

CDR3: CASSQDVGLAGFWETQYF
DNA: TGCGCCAGCAGCCAAGATGTGGGACTAGCGGGATTTTGGGAGACCCAGTACTTC
D: TRBD2
size: NA
V: TRBV4-1
J: TRBJ2-5

CDR3: CATSDRGGLFYNEQFF
DNA: TGTGCCACCAGTGATAGAGGGGGGCTATTTTACAATGAGCAGTTCTTC
D: NA
size: NA
V: TRBV24-1
J: TRBJ2-1

CDR3: CSGQGAIGYEQYF
DNA: TGCAGCGGACAGGGGGCTATTGGGTACGAGCAGTACTTC
D: TRBD1
size: NA
V: TRBV29-1
J: TRBJ2-7

CDR3: CASSQSPGSNQPQHF
DNA: TGTGCCAGCAGCCAAAGCCCGGGGAGCAATCAGCCCCAGCATTTT
D: NA
size: NA
V: TRBV3-1/TRBV3-2
J: TRBJ1-5

CDR3: CASSLKAVPVCEQYF
DNA: TGTGCCAGCAGCCTAAAAGCGGTACCCGTCTGCGAGCAGTACTTC
D: NA
size: NA
V: TRBV21-1
J: TRBJ2-7

CDR3: CASSHLGVNAEAFF
DNA: TGTGCCAGCAGCCACCTGGGTGTGAACGCTGAAGCTTTCTTT
D: NA
size: NA
V: TRBV6-6
J: TRBJ1-1

CDR3: CASRNRDTLLGGYTF
DNA: TGTGCCAGCAGGAACCGGGACACCCTTTTGGGAGGCTACACCTTC
D: NA
size: NA
V: TRBV5-4
J: TRBJ1-2

CDR3: CASSQTTRQQGYTF
DNA: TGCGCCAGCAGTCAAACGACGCGTCAGCAAGGCTACACCTTC
D: NA
size: NA
V: TRBV23-1
J: TRBJ1-2

CDR3: CASSFAPGGSYGYTF
DNA: TGTGCCAGCAGTTTCGCCCCGGGAGGTAGCTATGGCTACACCTTC
D: NA
size: NA
V: TRBV11-1
J: TRBJ1-2

CDR3: CASSDPRSGNTEAFF
DNA: TGTGCCAGCAGTGACCCCCGGTCTGGGAACACTGAAGCTTTCTTT
D: NA
size: NA
V: TRBV25-1
J: TRBJ1-1

CDR3: CASSDGENNEQFF
DNA: TGTGCCAGCAGTGACGGCGAGAACAATGAGCAGTTCTTC
D: NA
size: NA
V: TRBV6-4
J: TRBJ2-1